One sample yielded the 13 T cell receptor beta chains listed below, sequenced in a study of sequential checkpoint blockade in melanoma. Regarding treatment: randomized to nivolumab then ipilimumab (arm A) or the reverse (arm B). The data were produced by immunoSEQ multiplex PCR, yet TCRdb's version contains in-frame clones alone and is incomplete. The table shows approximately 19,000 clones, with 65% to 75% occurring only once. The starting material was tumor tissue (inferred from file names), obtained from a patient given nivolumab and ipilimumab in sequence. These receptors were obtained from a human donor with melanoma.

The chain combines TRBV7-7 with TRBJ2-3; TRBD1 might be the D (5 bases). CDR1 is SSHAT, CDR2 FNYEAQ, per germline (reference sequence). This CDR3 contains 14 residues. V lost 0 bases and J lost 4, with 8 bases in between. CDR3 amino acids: CASSLARVADTQYF. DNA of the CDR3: TGTGCCAGCAGCTTAGCCAGGGTCGCAGATACGCAGTATTTT.

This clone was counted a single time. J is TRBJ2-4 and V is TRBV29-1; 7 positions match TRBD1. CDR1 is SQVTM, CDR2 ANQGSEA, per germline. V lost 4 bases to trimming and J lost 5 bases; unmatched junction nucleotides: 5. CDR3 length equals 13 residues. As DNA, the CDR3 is TGCAGCGTTGCGGGACAGTCGGAAAACATTCAGTACTTC. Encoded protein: CSVAGQSENIQYF.

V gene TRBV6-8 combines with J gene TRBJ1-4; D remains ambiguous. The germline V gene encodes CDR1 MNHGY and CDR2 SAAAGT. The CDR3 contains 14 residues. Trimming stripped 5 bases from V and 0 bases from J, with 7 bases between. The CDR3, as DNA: TGTGCCAGCAGTGAGGGTGCAACTAATGAAAAACTGTTTTTT. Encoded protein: CASSEGATNEKLFF.

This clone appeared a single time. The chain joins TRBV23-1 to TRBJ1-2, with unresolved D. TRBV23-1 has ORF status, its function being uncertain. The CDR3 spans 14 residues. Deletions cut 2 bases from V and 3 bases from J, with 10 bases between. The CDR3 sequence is CASSQGTSDYGYTF. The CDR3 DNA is TGCGCCAGCAGTCAAGGCACGTCGGACTATGGCTACACCTTC.

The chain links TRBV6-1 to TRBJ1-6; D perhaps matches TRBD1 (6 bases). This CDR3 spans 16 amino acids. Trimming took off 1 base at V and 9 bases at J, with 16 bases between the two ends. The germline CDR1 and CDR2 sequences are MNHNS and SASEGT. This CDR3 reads CASSEVRGRAGSPLHF. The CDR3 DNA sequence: TGTGCCAGCAGTGAAGTCAGGGGCAGGGCAGGTTCACCCCTCCACTTT.

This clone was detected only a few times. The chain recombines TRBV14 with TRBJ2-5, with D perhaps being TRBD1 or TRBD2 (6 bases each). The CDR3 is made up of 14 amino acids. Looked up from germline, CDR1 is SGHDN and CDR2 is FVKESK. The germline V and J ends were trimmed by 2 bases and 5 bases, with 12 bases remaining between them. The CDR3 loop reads CASSQPRGRETQYF. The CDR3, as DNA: TGTGCCAGCAGCCAACCTCGGGGGCGGGAGACCCAGTACTTC.

CDR3 nucleotide sequence: TGTGCCAGCTCACCTAGACAGGGTACCTACGAGCAGTACTTC. It specifies CASSPRQGTYEQYF. The chain carries TRBV18 and TRBJ2-7; 7 nucleotides line up with TRBD1. The CDR3 is made up of 14 amino acids. The V gene's germline CDR1 is KGHSH and CDR2 LQKENI. Trimming cost V 3 bases and J 2 bases; bases outside gene matches: 4. The variable domain in full, with the rest retrieved from reference TRBV18 and TRBJ2-7, is NAGVMQNPRHLVRRRGQEARLRCSPMKGHSHVYWYRQLPEEGLKFMVYLQKENIIDESGMPKERFSAEFPKEGPSILRIQQVVRGDSAAYFCASSPRQGTYEQYFGPGTRLTVT.

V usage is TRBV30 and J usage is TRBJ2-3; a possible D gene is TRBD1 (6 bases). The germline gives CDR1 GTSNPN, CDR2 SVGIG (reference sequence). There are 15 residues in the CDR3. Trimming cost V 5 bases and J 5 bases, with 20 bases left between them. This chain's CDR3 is CAWGGVGPEVDTQYF. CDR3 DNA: TGTGCCTGGGGGGGCGTAGGGCCCGAGGTAGATACGCAGTATTTT.

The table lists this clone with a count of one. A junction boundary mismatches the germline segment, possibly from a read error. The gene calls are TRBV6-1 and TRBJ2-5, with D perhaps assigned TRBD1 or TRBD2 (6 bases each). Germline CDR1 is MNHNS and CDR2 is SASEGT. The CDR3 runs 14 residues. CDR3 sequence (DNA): TGTGCCATCAGTGAAGCTCAGGGGAGGGAGACCCAGTACTTC. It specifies CAISEAQGRETQYF.

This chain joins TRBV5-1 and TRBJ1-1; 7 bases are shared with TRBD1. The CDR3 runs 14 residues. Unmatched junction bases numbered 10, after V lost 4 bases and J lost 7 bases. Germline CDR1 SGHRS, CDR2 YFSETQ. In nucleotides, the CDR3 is TGCGCCAGCAGCCCCAGGGGGACAACCGATGAAGCTTTCTTT. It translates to CASSPRGTTDEAFF.

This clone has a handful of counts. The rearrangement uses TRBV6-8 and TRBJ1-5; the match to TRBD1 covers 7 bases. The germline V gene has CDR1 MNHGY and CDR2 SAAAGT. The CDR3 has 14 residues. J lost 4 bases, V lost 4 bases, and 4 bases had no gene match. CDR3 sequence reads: CASSFSGGNQPQHF. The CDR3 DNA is TGTGCCAGCAGTTTTTCAGGGGGAAATCAGCCCCAGCATTTT.

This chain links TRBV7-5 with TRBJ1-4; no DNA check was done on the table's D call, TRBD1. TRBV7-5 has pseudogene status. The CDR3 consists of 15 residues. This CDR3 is CASSNRGHADEKLFF. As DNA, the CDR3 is TGTGCCAGCTCCAATAGGGGGCACGCGGATGAAAAACTGTTTTTT.

Here the CDR3 reads CAHAWARDSSGNTIYF. Here the CDR3 DNA reads TGTGCCCATGCCTGGGCCCGGGACAGTTCTGGAAACACCATATATTTT. The chain employs TRBV9 and TRBJ1-3; TRBD1 matches 7 bases. V lost 10 bases to trimming and J lost 1 base; unmatched junction nucleotides: 14. The germline CDR1 and CDR2 sequences are SGDLS and YYNGEE. The CDR3 is 16 residues long.